This T cell receptor beta chain was sequenced for a study of cytomegalovirus exposure and HLA in healthy donors. Findings and caveats of the study: Reports indicated that the classifier achieved high specificity and sensitivity in diagnosing cytomegalovirus status. A link between a missense DCLRE1C variant and TCR beta V- and J-gene trimming emerged from a later analysis.

About this clone itself: Its cognate antigen is unknown.

60 Vbeta and 13 Jbeta primers were used in PCR. Clones were read by immunoSEQ multiplex PCR, and TCRdb kept only the in-frame ones, dropping some. The sample has 72,000 or so clones; 55% to 65% are singletons. The material sequenced was PBMCs. The source of this sequence is a woman aged 45-65 years in good health and CMV-seronegative.

The CDR3 nucleotides read TGCGCCAGCAGCCAAGAATCGGGCGCCGGACAGGGTTTAGGCTACACCTTC. It is translated as CASSQESGAGQGLGYTF. The J gene is TRBJ1-2, the V gene TRBV4-3; 8 nucleotides align to TRBD1. CDR1 is LGHNA, CDR2 YSLEER, per germline. Losses at the gene ends were 0 bases for V and 8 bases for J; bases not matched to a gene: 14. This CDR3 region has 17 residues.